The clone carrying this TCR beta chain was picked up one time. The data are from a study of control samples from healthy donors and cancer patients. CDR1 is DFQATT, CDR2 SNEGSKA, per germline (reference sequence). Trimming removed 3 bases from V and 13 bases from J, with 15 bases in between. This CDR3 is built from 11 residues. Produced via immunoSEQ multiplex PCR; TCRdb's table is partial and in-frame only. This sample has about 190,000 clones, with about 90% found just once. This TCR was sampled from a man aged 25-45 years in good health. The chain uses TRBV20-1 and TRBJ1-1; D remains ambiguous. Sequenced input: blood. The DNA of the CDR3 is TGCAGTGCTAGTGGCCAGGAATTTGGTTTCTTT. Translated: CSASGQEFGFF.